This passage covers 19 T cell receptor beta chains from one sample sequenced in a study of blood T cell repertoires in COVID-19. Repertoires were generated with immunoSEQ multiplex PCR, while TCRdb's copy carries only in-frame clones and drops some. The repertoire holds about 320,000 clones, with 90% as singletons. The specimen sequenced was PBMCs or T cells enriched from blood (not recorded which). These receptors were collected from a man aged 55-75 years who had recovered from COVID-19.

This chain connects TRBV20-1 to TRBJ1-6; D is uncertain. Trimming cost V 5 bases and J 16 bases, with 15 bases left between them. Germline values: CDR1 DFQATT, CDR2 SNEGSKA (reference sequence). The CDR3 contains 11 residues. The CDR3 loop is CSAGLTGKLHF. The CDR3 nucleotides are TGCAGTGCTGGCCTGACGGGGAAACTCCACTTT.

The rearrangement uses TRBV10-2 and TRBJ2-2; TRBD2 matches at 8 bases. Germline loops: CDR1 WSHSY, CDR2 SAAADI. Trimming at V came to 6 bases and at J to 1 base, leaving 7 bases not matched to a gene. CDR3 length equals 16 residues. The CDR3 nucleotides are TGCGCCAGCAGAATACTAGCGGAGGTGAACACCGGGGAGCTGTTTTTT. Its protein product is CASRILAEVNTGELFF.

The J gene is TRBJ2-3, the V gene TRBV5-1; 7 nucleotides align to TRBD2. In germline, CDR1 is SGHRS, CDR2 YFSETQ. This CDR3 has 16 amino acids. Losses at the gene ends were 2 bases for V and 4 bases for J; bases not matched to a gene: 10. CDR3 protein: CASSFGAGAGADTQYF. Here the CDR3 DNA reads TGCGCCAGCAGCTTTGGGGCGGGAGCCGGGGCAGATACGCAGTATTTT.

This chain links TRBV30 with TRBJ2-7; 7 bases match TRBD2. The CDR3 consists of 14 residues. In germline, CDR1 is GTSNPN, CDR2 SVGIG (reference sequence). V dropped 3 bases and J dropped 2; count of bases not matched to a gene: 7. The CDR3, as DNA: TGTGCCTGGAGCGACGGCGGGAGTCCCTACGAGCAGTACTTC. It translates to CAWSDGGSPYEQYF.

V gene TRBV6-5 combines with J gene TRBJ2-5; 12 positions agree with TRBD1. The CDR3 has 15 amino acids. J was trimmed by 4 bases and V by 6 bases; bases with no gene match: 6. CDR1 MNHEY and CDR2 SVGAGI come from the germline V gene. The CDR3 DNA is TGTGCCAGCAGACGGGACAGGGGGCTTGGAGAGACCCAGTACTTC. This codes for CASRRDRGLGETQYF.

The genes are TRBV28 and TRBJ1-1, with D hard to call. CDR1 and CDR2 from the germline V gene are MDHEN and SYDVKM. CDR3 size: 14 residues. V was cut by 8 bases and J by 1 base, with 14 bases left in between. The CDR3 is CASLKINRNTEAFF. CDR3 coding DNA: TGTGCCAGCCTTAAGATAAACAGGAACACTGAAGCTTTCTTT.

The CDR3 protein is CASSPADSNTEAFF. DNA of the CDR3: TGTGCCAGCAGCCCGGCGGACAGTAACACTGAAGCTTTCTTT. The V call is TRBV7-9, the J call TRBJ1-1, with a possible D match to TRBD1 (6 bases). The ends were cut back, 5 bases at V and 2 bases at J, with 12 bases in the middle. Germline CDR1 reads SEHNR; CDR2 reads FQNEAQ (reference sequence). The CDR3 is 14 amino acids. Using reference TRBV7-9 and TRBJ1-1 for the parts outside the CDR3, the full variable domain is DTGVSQNPRHKITKRGQNVTFRCDPISEHNRLYWYRQTLGQGPEFLTYFQNEAQLEKSRLLSDRFSAERPKGSFSTLEIQRTEQGDSAMYLCASSPADSNTEAFFGQGTRLTVV.

CDR3 in DNA: TGTGCCAGCAGAAAGCCAGGGGTACATGAAAAACTGTTTTTT. This encodes CASRKPGVHEKLFF. The V gene is TRBV28, the J gene TRBJ1-4; weak D call: TRBD1 (6 bases). CDR1 is MDHEN and CDR2 is SYDVKM in the germline V gene. The V end was cut by 6 bases, the J end by 6 bases, with 14 bases between. The CDR3 loop spans 14 amino acids.

The chain couples TRBV29-1 to TRBJ2-7; TRBD1 might be the D (5 bases). The CDR3 is 14 amino acids. In germline, CDR1 is SQVTM, CDR2 ANQGSEA. V was pared by 7 bases and J by 0 bases, with 16 bases between. The CDR3 DNA reads TGCAGCGGAACACAGGATTCAACCTCCTACGAGCAGTACTTC. Residues: CSGTQDSTSYEQYF.

The chain employs TRBV13 and TRBJ2-7; D possibly corresponds to TRBD1 (6 bases). The length of the CDR3 is 13 residues. Between the trimmed V and J ends, which lost 5 bases and 5 bases, there was a span of 13 bases. CDR1 is PRHDT, CDR2 FYEKMQ, per germline (reference sequence). The CDR3 loop reads CASSPNRVDEQYF. The CDR3 DNA sequence: TGTGCCAGCAGCCCCAACAGGGTCGACGAGCAGTACTTC.

The chain employs TRBV9 and TRBJ2-5; D is uncertain. V was clipped by 0 bases and J by 5 bases, with 8 bases between them. The CDR3 is 13 residues long. Per the germline V gene, CDR1 is SGDLS and CDR2 is YYNGEE. CDR3 in amino acids: CASSVALAETQYF. CDR3 in DNA: TGTGCCAGCAGCGTAGCTCTCGCGGAGACCCAGTACTTC.

The chain links TRBV4-1 to TRBJ2-7; 8 bases fit TRBD1. Germline CDR1 MGHRA, CDR2 YSYEKL. The V gene end was trimmed by 0 bases and the J gene end by 3 bases; junction bases not matched to a gene: 1. The CDR3 loop spans 14 amino acids. The CDR3 DNA is TGCGCCAGCAGCCAAGAAACAGGGGGCTACGAGCAGTACTTC. Amino acid sequence: CASSQETGGYEQYF.

The V gene is TRBV9, the J gene TRBJ2-7; 7 positions match TRBD2. Germline V gene data show CDR1 as SGDLS and CDR2 as YYNGEE. Trimming cost V 0 bases and J 5 bases; bases outside gene matches: 5. CDR3 length: 14 residues. The CDR3 coding sequence is TGTGCCAGCAGCGTAGGGGGAGGGGCAGACGAGCAGTACTTC. Amino acids: CASSVGGGADEQYF.

This clone was counted between two and nine times. The gene calls are TRBV15 and TRBJ1-1, with D unresolved. The V gene's germline CDR1 is LNHNV and CDR2 YYDKDF (reference sequence). V lost 1 base to trimming and J lost 4 bases, with 13 bases between them. The CDR3 is 15 amino acids. CDR3 sequence reads: CATSRVPAYGTEAFF. The CDR3 DNA follows: TGTGCCACCAGCAGAGTCCCCGCGTACGGCACTGAAGCTTTCTTT.

This chain connects TRBV19 to TRBJ1-4, with TRBD1 as a possible D gene (5 bases). Trimming removed 3 bases from V and 8 bases from J, with 13 bases in between. This CDR3 spans 14 amino acids. Germline lookup yields CDR1 LNHDA and CDR2 SQIVND (reference sequence). CDR3 amino acids: CASSIGGVNEKLFF. Written as DNA, the CDR3 is TGTGCCAGTAGTATCGGAGGGGTTAACGAAAAACTGTTTTTT.

The chain employs TRBV28 and TRBJ1-5; TRBD1 matches 9 bases. Germline V gene data show CDR1 as MDHEN and CDR2 as SYDVKM. There are 15 residues in the CDR3. V lost 6 bases and J lost 2; bases outside the gene matches: 5. The CDR3 sequence: CASRTGGVGNQPQHF. For the CDR3, the DNA is TGTGCCAGCAGAACAGGGGGCGTCGGCAATCAGCCCCAGCATTTT.

V usage is TRBV5-4 and J usage is TRBJ1-1, with D unresolved. The CDR3 runs to 14 residues. Germline assignment: CDR1 SGHNT and CDR2 YYREEE (reference sequence). V dropped 2 bases and J dropped 0 bases, with 8 bases sitting between them. The CDR3 spells CASSFADMNTEAFF. The CDR3 region has the DNA TGTGCCAGCAGCTTTGCAGATATGAACACTGAAGCTTTCTTT. Full variable domain (outside the CDR3, taken from reference TRBV5-4 and TRBJ1-1): ETGVTQSPTHLIKTRGQQVTLRCSSQSGHNTVSWYQQALGQGPQFIFQYYREEENGRGNFPPRFSGLQFPNYSSELNVNALELDDSALYLCASSFADMNTEAFFGQGTRLTVV.

The V gene is TRBV7-2, the J gene TRBJ2-7; D is perhaps TRBD2 (5 bases). Germline V CDR1 and CDR2: SGHTA, FQGNSA. V was cut by 1 base and J by 4 bases, with 8 bases left in between. The CDR3 has 13 amino acids. DNA for the CDR3: TGTGCCAGCAGCTTAGGACGGGATTACGAGCAGTACTTC. Encoded protein: CASSLGRDYEQYF.

The chain is built from TRBV30 and TRBJ2-7, with 7 bases lining up with TRBD1. The CDR3 has 14 amino acids. The germline V gene encodes CDR1 GTSNPN and CDR2 SVGIG (reference sequence). J gave up 3 bases and V 3 bases, and 8 bases lay outside the gene matches. CDR3 DNA sequence: TGTGCCTGGAGACCGGGACAGCCTATCTACGAGCAGTACTTC. Translation gives CAWRPGQPIYEQYF.